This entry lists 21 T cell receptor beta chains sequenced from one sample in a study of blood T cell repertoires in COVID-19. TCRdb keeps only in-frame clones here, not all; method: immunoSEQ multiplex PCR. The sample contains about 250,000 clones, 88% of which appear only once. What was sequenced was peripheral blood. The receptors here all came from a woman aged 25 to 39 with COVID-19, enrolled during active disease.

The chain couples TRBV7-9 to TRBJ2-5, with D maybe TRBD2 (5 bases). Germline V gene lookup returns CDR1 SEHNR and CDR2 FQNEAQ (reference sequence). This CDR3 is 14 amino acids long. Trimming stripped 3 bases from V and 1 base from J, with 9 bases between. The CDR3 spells CASSFWLAQETQYF. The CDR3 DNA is TGTGCCAGCAGCTTTTGGCTAGCCCAAGAGACCCAGTACTTC.

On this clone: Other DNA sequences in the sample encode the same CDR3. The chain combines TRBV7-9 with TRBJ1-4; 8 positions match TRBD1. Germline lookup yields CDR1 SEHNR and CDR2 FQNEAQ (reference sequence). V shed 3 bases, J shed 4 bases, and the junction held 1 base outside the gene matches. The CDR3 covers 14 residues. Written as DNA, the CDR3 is TGTGCCAGCAGCTTGGGACAGGATAATGAAAAACTGTTTTTT. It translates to CASSLGQDNEKLFF.

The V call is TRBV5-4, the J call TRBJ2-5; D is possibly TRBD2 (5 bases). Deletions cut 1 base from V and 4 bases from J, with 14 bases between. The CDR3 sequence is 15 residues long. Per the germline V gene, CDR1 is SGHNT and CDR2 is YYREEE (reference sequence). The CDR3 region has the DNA TGTGCCAGCAGCTTGTCTAGCAATGGCGCAGAGACCCAGTACTTC. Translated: CASSLSSNGAETQYF. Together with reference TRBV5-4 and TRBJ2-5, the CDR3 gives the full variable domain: ETGVTQSPTHLIKTRGQQVTLRCSSQSGHNTVSWYQQALGQGPQFIFQYYREEENGRGNFPPRFSGLQFPNYSSELNVNALELDDSALYLCASSLSSNGAETQYFGPGTRLLVL.

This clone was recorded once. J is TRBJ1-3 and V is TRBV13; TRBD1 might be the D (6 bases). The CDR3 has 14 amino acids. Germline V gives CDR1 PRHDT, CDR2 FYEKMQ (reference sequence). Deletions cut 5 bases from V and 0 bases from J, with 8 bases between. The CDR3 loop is CASSTGFSGNTIYF. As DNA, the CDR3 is TGTGCCAGCAGCACAGGGTTCTCTGGAAACACCATATATTTT.

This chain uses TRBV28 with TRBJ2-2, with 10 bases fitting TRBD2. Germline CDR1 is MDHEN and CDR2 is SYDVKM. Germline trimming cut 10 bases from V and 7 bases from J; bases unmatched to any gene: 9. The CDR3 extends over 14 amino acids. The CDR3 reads CATGASGSIGELFF. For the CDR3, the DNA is TGTGCCACCGGGGCTAGCGGGAGTATCGGGGAGCTGTTTTTT.

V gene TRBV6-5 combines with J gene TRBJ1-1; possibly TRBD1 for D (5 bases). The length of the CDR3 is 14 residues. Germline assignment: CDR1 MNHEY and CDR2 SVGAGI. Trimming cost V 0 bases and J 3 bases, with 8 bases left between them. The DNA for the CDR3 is TGTGCCAGCAGTTACTCCTCAGGGTACACTGAAGCTTTCTTT. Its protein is CASSYSSGYTEAFF.

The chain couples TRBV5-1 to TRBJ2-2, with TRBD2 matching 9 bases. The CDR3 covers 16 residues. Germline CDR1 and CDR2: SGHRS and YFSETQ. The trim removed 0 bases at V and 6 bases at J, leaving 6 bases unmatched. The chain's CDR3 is CASSLVGLAGSGELFF. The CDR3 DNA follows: TGCGCCAGCAGCTTGGTAGGTCTAGCGGGATCCGGGGAGCTGTTTTTT.

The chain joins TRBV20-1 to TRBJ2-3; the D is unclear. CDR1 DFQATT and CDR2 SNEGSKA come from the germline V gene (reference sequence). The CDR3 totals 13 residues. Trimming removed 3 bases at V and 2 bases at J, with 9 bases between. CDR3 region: CSASWPITDTQYF. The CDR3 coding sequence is TGCAGTGCTAGTTGGCCCATCACAGATACGCAGTATTTT.

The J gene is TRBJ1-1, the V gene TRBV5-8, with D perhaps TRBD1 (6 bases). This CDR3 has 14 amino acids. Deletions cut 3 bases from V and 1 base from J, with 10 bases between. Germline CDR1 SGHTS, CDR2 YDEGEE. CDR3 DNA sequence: TGTGCCAGCAGCTACAGGGATTGGAACACTGAAGCTTTCTTT. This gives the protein CASSYRDWNTEAFF.

The CDR3 bases are TGTGCCAGCAGCCAAACGACAGACTATGGCTACACCTTC. Protein product: CASSQTTDYGYTF. This sequence joins TRBV14 and TRBJ1-2; D is perhaps TRBD1 (5 bases). The CDR3 contains 13 residues. V was clipped by 2 bases and J by 3 bases, with 7 bases between them. The V gene's germline CDR1 is SGHDN and CDR2 FVKESK.

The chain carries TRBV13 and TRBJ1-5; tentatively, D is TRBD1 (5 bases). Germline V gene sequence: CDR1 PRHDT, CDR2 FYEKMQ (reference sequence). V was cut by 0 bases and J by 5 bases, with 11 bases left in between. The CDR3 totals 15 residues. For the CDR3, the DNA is TGTGCCAGCAGCTTAGGGTCGGCAGGGCATCAGCCCCAGCATTTT. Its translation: CASSLGSAGHQPQHF.

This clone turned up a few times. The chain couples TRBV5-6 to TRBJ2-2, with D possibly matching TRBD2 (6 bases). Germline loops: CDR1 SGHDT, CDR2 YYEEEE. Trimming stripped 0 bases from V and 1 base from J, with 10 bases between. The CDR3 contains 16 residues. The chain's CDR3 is CASSLGRGWNTGELFF. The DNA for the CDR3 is TGTGCCAGCAGCTTGGGTCGGGGGTGGAACACCGGGGAGCTGTTTTTT. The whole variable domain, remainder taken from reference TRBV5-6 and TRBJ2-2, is DAGVTQSPTHLIKTRGQQVTLRCSPKSGHDTVSWYQQALGQGPQFIFQYYEEEERQRGNFPDRFSGHQFPNYSSELNVNALLLGDSALYLCASSLGRGWNTGELFFGEGSRLTVL.

For the CDR3, the DNA is TGTGCCAGCAGCTTAGGTCGGGAGTGGGCAGATACGCAGTATTTT. Residues: CASSLGREWADTQYF. This chain joins TRBV7-9 and TRBJ2-3, with a tentative D call TRBD2 (6 bases). From germline, CDR1 is SEHNR and CDR2 FQNEAQ (reference sequence). The CDR3 sequence is 15 residues long. Between the trimmed V and J ends, which lost 1 base and 4 bases, there was a span of 12 bases.

The CDR3 DNA follows: TGCGCCAGCAGCATGACAGGGGACCATGGCTACACCTTC. Its translation is CASSMTGDHGYTF. The V gene is TRBV4-1, the J gene TRBJ1-2; 8 nucleotides line up with TRBD1. Germline lookup yields CDR1 MGHRA and CDR2 YSYEKL. Losses at the gene ends were 5 bases for V and 6 bases for J; bases not matched to a gene: 5. This CDR3 comprises 13 residues.

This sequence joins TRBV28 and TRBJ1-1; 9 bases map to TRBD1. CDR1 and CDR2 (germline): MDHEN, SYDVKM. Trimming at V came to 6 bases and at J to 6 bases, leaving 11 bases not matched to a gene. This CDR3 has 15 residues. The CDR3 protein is CASSPRRTGVSEAFF. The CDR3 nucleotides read TGTGCCAGCAGCCCTCGCCGGACAGGGGTATCTGAAGCTTTCTTT.

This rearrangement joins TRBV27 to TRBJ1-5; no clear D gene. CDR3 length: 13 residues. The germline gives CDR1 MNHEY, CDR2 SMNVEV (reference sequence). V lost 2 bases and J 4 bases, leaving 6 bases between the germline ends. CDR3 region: CASSLGLNQPQHF. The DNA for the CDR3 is TGTGCCAGCAGTTTAGGCTTGAATCAGCCCCAGCATTTT.

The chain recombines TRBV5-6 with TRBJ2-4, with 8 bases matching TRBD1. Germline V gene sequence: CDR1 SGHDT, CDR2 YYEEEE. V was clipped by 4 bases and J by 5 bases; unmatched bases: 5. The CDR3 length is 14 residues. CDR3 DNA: TGTGCCAGCAGCCTAATGGACAGGGAAAACATTCAGTACTTC. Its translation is CASSLMDRENIQYF.

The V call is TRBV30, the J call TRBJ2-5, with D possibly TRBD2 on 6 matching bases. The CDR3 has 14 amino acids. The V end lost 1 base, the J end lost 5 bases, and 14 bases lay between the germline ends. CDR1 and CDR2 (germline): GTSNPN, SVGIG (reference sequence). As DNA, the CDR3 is TGTGCCTGGAGTGGTTTCTCGGCGGGGGAGACCCAGTACTTC. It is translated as CAWSGFSAGETQYF.

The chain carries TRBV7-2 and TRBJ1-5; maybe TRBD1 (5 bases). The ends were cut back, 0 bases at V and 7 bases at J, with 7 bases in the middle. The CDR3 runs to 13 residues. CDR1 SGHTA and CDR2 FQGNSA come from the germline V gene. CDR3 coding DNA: TGTGCCAGCAGCTTAGCTGCAGGGCAGCCCCAGCATTTT. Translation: CASSLAAGQPQHF.

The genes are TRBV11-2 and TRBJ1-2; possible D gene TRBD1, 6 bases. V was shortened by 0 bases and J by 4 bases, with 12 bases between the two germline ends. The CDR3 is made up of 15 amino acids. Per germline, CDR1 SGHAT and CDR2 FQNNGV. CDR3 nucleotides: TGTGCCAGCAGCTTAGATCGGGGGGGCCTCTATGGCTACACCTTC. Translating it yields CASSLDRGGLYGYTF.

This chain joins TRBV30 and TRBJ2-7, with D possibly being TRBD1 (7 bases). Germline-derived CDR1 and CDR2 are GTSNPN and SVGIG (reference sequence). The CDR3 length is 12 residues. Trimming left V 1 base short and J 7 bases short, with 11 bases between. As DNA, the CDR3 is TGTGCCTGGAGTGCCAGGGGGGATGAGCAGTACGTC. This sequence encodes CAWSARGDEQYV.